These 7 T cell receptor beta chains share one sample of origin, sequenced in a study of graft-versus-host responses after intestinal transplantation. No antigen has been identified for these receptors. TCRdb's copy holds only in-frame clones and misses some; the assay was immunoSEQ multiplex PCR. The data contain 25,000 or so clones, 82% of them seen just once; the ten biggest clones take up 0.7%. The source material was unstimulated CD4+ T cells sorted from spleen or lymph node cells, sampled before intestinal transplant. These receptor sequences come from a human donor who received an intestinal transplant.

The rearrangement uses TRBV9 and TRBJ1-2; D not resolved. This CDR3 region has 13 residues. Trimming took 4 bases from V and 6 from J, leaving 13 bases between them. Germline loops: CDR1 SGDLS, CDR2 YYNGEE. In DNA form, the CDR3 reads TGTGCCAGCAGCTCCTTCGAGGGTGATGGCTACACCTTC. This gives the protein CASSSFEGDGYTF.

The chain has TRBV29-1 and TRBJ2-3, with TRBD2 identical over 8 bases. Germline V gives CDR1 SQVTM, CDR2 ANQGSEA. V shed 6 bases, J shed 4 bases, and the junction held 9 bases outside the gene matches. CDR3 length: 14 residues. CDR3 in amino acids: CSVAPGGWADTQYF. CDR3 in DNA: TGCAGCGTGGCCCCGGGAGGGTGGGCAGATACGCAGTATTTT.

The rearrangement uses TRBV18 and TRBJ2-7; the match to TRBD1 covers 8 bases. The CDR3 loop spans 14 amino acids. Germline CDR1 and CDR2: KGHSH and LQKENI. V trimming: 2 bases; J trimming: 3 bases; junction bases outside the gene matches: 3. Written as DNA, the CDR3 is TGTGCCAGCTCACCAGGGACAGGCGACTACGAGCAGTACTTC. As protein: CASSPGTGDYEQYF. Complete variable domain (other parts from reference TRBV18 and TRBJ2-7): NAGVMQNPRHLVRRRGQEARLRCSPMKGHSHVYWYRQLPEEGLKFMVYLQKENIIDESGMPKERFSAEFPKEGPSILRIQQVVRGDSAAYFCASSPGTGDYEQYFGPGTRLTVT.

CDR3 nucleotides: TGTGCCAGCAGTGAAGCGGGCGGGATCTATGGCTACACCTTC. As protein: CASSEAGGIYGYTF. This chain connects TRBV6-1 to TRBJ1-2; D remains ambiguous. Germline V CDR1 and CDR2: MNHNS, SASEGT. V was pared by 0 bases and J by 4 bases, with 9 bases between. The CDR3 has 14 amino acids.

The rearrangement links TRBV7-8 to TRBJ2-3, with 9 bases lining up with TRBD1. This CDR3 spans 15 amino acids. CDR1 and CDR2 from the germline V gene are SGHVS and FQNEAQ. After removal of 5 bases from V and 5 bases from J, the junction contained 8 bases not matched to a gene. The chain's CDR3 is CASSRGTGMVDTQYF. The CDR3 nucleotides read TGTGCCAGCAGCCGCGGGACAGGGATGGTAGATACGCAGTATTTT. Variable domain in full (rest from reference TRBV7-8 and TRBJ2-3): GAGVSQSPRYKVAKRGQDVALRCDPISGHVSLFWYQQALGQGPEFLTYFQNEAQLDKSGLPSDRFFAERPEGSVSTLKIQRTQQEDSAVYLCASSRGTGMVDTQYFGPGTRLTVL.

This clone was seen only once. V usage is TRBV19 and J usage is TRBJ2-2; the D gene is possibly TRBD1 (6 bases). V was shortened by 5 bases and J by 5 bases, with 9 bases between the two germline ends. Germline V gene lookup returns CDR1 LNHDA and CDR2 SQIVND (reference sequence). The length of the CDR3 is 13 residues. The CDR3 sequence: CASSFTGTGELFF. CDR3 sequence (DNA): TGTGCCAGTAGTTTCACAGGGACCGGGGAGCTGTTTTTT.

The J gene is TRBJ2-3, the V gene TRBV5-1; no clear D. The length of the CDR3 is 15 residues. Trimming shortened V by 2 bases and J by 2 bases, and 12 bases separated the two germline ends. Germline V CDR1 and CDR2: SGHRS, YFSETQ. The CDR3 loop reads CASSFISPTTDTQYF. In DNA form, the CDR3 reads TGCGCCAGCAGCTTCATATCTCCTACCACAGATACGCAGTATTTT.